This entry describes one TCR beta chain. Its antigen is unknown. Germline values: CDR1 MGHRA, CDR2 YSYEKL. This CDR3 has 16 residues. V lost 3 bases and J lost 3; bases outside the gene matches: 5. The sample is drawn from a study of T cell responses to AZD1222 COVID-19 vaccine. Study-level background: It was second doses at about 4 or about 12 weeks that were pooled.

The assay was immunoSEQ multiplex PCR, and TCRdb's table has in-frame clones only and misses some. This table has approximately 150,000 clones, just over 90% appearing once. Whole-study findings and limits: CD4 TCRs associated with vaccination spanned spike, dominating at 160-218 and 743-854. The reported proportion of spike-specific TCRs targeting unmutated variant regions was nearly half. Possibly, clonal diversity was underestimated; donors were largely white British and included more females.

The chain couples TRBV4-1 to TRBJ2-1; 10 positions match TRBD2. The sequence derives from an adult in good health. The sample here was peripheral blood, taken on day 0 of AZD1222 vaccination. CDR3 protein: CASSHDIAGGYNEQFF. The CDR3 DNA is TGCGCCAGCAGCCACGACATAGCGGGGGGCTACAATGAGCAGTTCTTC.